The T cell receptor beta chain described here comes from a study of siplizumab effects on memory and regulatory T cells. Broader study findings: Memory cells seemed less diverse than naive T cells, which seemed major alloresponse contributors. Under siplizumab, alloreactive sequences traced to unstimulated CD4+ memory cells were significantly reduced.

Each sample contributed roughly 10^5 TCR templates to the assay. Sequencing was performed with immunoSEQ multiplex PCR; in TCRdb, only in-frame clones are kept and a portion is missing. This table has about 62,000 clones, around 80% appearing once. Concerning this clone: Its antigen is still unknown.

The V end was cut by 5 bases, the J end by 2 bases, with 10 bases between. Germline CDR1 reads MNHEY; CDR2 reads SVGAGI. The CDR3 is made up of 14 amino acids. This chain uses TRBV6-5 with TRBJ2-1; D possibly matches TRBD1 or TRBD2 (5 bases each). Source material: memory CD4+ T cells sorted from blood. This clonotype was sampled from a human donor in good health. This CDR3 reads CASSTRDAYNEQFF. CDR3 DNA: TGTGCCAGCAGTACCCGGGACGCCTACAATGAGCAGTTCTTC.